This T cell receptor (beta chain) was documented in a study of PD-L1 blockade in urothelial cancer. Study-wide background: Blood was analyzed 3 weeks (second dose) and 6 weeks after treatment start.

With respect to this clone: Its specificity is not known.

The study's findings and limits: Below-median pretreatment blood TCR clonality predicted better survival.

Each PCR reaction had synthetic TCR analog templates spiked into it. Assay used: immunoSEQ multiplex PCR; TCRdb lists only in-frame clones, some missing. In the table there are approximately 100,000 clones, about 90% of which are singletons. Germline CDR1 SGHRS, CDR2 YFSETQ. The CDR3 totals 14 residues. Unmatched junction bases numbered 5, after V lost 5 bases and J lost 2 bases. The chain joins TRBV5-1 to TRBJ2-3; 7 positions agree with TRBD1. The clonotype originates from a woman of 80 years or more with urothelial cancer. The sequencing used PBMCs, collected around atezolizumab (anti-PD-L1) treatment. CDR3 region: CASSSGQATDTQYF. As DNA, the CDR3 is TGCGCCAGCAGTTCAGGACAGGCCACAGATACGCAGTATTTT.